This T cell receptor (beta chain) appears in the sequencing data of a study of cytomegalovirus exposure and HLA in healthy donors. Whole-study results and caveats: Most TCR sequences were uncommon, yet certain public TCRs appeared in many donors.

The primer mix had 60 Vbeta and 13 Jbeta primers. Here immunoSEQ multiplex PCR was the method, and the copy in TCRdb shows in-frame clones only, minus some. The table shows roughly 100,000 clones, with about 66% occurring only once. In the case of this clone: Its antigen is not known.

V lost 4 bases to trimming and J lost 4 bases; unmatched junction nucleotides: 10. The CDR3 runs to 16 residues. The germline gives CDR1 GTSNPN, CDR2 SVGIG (reference sequence). This TCR was recovered from a woman between 50 and 59 years old in good health and CMV-seropositive. Specimen: PBMCs. The V call is TRBV30, the J call TRBJ1-4, with TRBD1 identical over 9 bases. The CDR3 sequence: CAWIPKPGQGNEKLFF. In nucleotides, the CDR3 is TGTGCCTGGATCCCAAAACCGGGACAGGGTAATGAAAAACTGTTTTTT.